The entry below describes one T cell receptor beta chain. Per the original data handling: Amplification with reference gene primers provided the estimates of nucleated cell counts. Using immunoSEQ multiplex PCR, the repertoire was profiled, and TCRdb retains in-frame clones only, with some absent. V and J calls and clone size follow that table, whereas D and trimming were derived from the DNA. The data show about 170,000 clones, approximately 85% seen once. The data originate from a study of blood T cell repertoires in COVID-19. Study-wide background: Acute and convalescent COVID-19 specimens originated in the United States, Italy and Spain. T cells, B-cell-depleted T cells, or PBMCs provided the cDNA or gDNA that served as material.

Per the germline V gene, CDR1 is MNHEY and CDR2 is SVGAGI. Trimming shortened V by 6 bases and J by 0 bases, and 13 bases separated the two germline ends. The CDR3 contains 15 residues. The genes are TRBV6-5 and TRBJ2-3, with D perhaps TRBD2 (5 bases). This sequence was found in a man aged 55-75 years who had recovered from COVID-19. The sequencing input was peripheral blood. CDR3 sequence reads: CASSPSWTSTDTQYF. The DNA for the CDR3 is TGTGCCAGCAGCCCGAGTTGGACTAGCACAGATACGCAGTATTTT.